This note documents a single TCR beta chain sequence. This record comes from a study of blood T cell repertoires in COVID-19. Whole-study context: COVID-19 samples, acute and convalescent, were from the United States, Italy and Spain. Sample material is recorded as cDNA or gDNA derived from T cells, B-cell-depleted T cells, or PBMCs.

Trimming removed 7 bases from V and 3 bases from J; junction bases left unmatched: 8. Germline CDR1 is LNHDA and CDR2 is SQIVND (reference sequence). This CDR3 is 15 amino acids long. In the original analysis: From reference gene primer amplification, estimates of nucleated cell counts were derived. TCRdb keeps only in-frame clones here, not all; method: immunoSEQ multiplex PCR. V and J calls and clone size are as listed in that table; D and trimming were resolved from the DNA. The sample includes approximately 300,000 clones, around 87% of them seen just once. The chain carries TRBV19 and TRBJ1-2; 10 bases match TRBD1. The source is a man between 45 and 60 years old with active or convalescent COVID-19. Material: peripheral blood. This CDR3 is CASNIGTGADYGYTF. The CDR3 DNA sequence: TGTGCCAGTAATATCGGGACAGGGGCTGACTATGGCTACACCTTC.